This T cell receptor beta chain appears in the sequencing data of a study of identifying expanded T cells in peripheral blood. Study results and limitations: Over around two and four weeks, about 15 and 19 clones changed, versus 1.2 between replicates.

During the collection period, no donor immune events like infections were recorded. Regarding this clone: Its antigen is still unknown.

Profiling relied on immunoSEQ multiplex PCR, and the TCRdb table lists in-frame clones only, not all of them. The sample has tens of thousands of clones; 88% are singletons. V was shortened by 1 base and J by 7 bases, with 5 bases between the two germline ends. There are 13 residues in the CDR3. From germline, CDR1 is KGHSH and CDR2 LQKENI. V usage is TRBV18 and J usage is TRBJ1-6; maybe TRBD1 (5 bases). This clonotype was sampled from a person aged 18 to 69 in good health. Sequencing input: blood. The CDR3 nucleotides read TGTGCCAGCTCACCACGGGGGAATTCACCCCTCCACTTT. As protein: CASSPRGNSPLHF.